The clone carrying this T cell receptor beta chain was counted at least ten times. No antigen is known for it. This CDR3 is built from 13 residues. Germline CDR1 and CDR2: MNHNS and SASEGT. V lost 2 bases and J 1 base, leaving 5 bases between the germline ends. This sample stems from a study of PD-1 blockade in classical Hodgkin lymphoma. Overall study findings and caveats: Relapsed/refractory patients reportedly had lower baseline diversity than newly diagnosed patients. Complete responders' baseline diversity resembled that of newly diagnosed patients.

Sequencing was performed with immunoSEQ multiplex PCR; in TCRdb, only in-frame clones are kept and a portion is missing. The sample includes 24,000 or so clones, 81% seen only once; the top ten take around 20%. Every patient had relapsed following autologous stem cell transplantation, and cohorts differed in brentuximab vedotin exposure. Complete response, partial response or progressive disease was recorded as best response. This rearrangement joins TRBV6-1 to TRBJ1-2, with D unclear. This TCR derives from a human donor with classical Hodgkin lymphoma. Sequencing was performed on peripheral blood mononuclear cells (PBMCs), taken before the second cycle of nivolumab. The CDR3 loop is CASSERFNYGYTF. The DNA for the CDR3 is TGTGCCAGCAGTGAAAGATTTAACTATGGCTACACCTTC.